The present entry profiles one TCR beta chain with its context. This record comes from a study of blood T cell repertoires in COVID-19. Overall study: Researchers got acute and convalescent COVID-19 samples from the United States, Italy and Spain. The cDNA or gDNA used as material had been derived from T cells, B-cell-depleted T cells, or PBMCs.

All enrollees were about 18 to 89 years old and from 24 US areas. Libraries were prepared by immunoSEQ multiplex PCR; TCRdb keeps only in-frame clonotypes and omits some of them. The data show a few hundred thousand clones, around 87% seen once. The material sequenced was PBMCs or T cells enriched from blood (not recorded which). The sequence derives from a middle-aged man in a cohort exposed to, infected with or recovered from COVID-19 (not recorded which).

CDR3 protein: CASSHRGDTEAFF. CDR3 coding DNA: TGTGCCAGCAGCCACAGGGGAGACACTGAAGCTTTCTTT. V and J are TRBV7-9 and TRBJ1-1, with TRBD1 identical over 7 bases. CDR3 length equals 13 residues. Trimming took 5 bases from V and 3 from J; bases not matched to a gene: 3. Germline assignment: CDR1 SEHNR and CDR2 FQNEAQ (reference sequence).